The rows below give T cell receptor beta chains drawn from one sample of a study of cytomegalovirus exposure and HLA in healthy donors. Measured with immunoSEQ multiplex PCR; TCRdb has only the in-frame clones, and not every one. The table has approximately 190,000 clones, 81% seen once. Specimen: PBMCs. Receptors originate from a man in his forties or fifties in good health and CMV-seropositive. CDR3s include the opening cysteine and the closing phenylalanine or tryptophan. A D gene is named only where the DNA matches it firmly.

J,V,D,CDR3
TRBJ1-6,TRBV5-6,TRBD1,CASRRDRGSSYNSPLHF
TRBJ1-5,TRBV18,NA,CASSTGGQLNQPQHF
TRBJ1-2,TRBV2,TRBD1,CASRGQGVEGYTF
TRBJ2-5,TRBV28,TRBD2,CASSVAGVRETQYF
TRBJ1-2,TRBV5-8,NA,CASSLAVYGYTF
NA,TRBV7-9,TRBD1,CSSSLEGTGIYEQYF
TRBJ2-7,TRBV28,TRBD1,CASRTRTGAYEQYF
TRBJ1-2,TRBV28,TRBD1,CASGGTGINYGYTF
TRBJ2-7,TRBV9,NA,CASSVAGTSAYEQYF
TRBJ2-7,TRBV28,NA,CASSQTSYEQYF
TRBJ2-2,TRBV10-2,NA,CASGGGQNTGELFF
TRBJ2-3,TRBV6-1,NA,CASSVLGALTDTQYF
TRBJ2-3,TRBV7-9,TRBD2,CASSLGLLAEWGDTQYF
TRBJ1-2,TRBV6-5,TRBD1,CASTIGQDNYGYTF
TRBJ1-1,TRBV7-2,NA,CASSQEPFKAGTEAFF
TRBJ1-2,TRBV18,NA,CASSPPVVGYTF
TRBJ1-2,TRBV2,NA,CASSDGPVRGYTF
TRBJ2-7,TRBV4-2,TRBD2,CASSQVTGRLAGEEQYF
TRBJ1-4,TRBV29-1,TRBD1,CSVGLTGGNEKLFF
TRBJ2-5,TRBV30,TRBD2,CAWSVAGGRETQYF
TRBJ1-1,TRBV5-5,NA,CASSSAGTRLNTEAFF
TRBJ2-3,TRBV6-1,NA,CASSAGWEDTNTQYF
TRBJ2-7,TRBV5-6,NA,CASSPGTPEQYF
TRBJ1-6,TRBV7-8,NA,CASSLAPQLRSSPLHF
TRBJ2-3,TRBV9,NA,CASSLGTPAETQYF
TRBJ1-1,TRBV27,NA,CASRNRVGNTEAFF
TRBJ2-3,TRBV5-6,NA,CASSSRSSGPDTQYF
TRBJ1-2,TRBV2,TRBD1,CASRATGTGYGYTF
TRBJ2-7,TRBV19,NA,CASRDRGISPYEQYF
TRBJ2-2,TRBV28,TRBD2,CASRPRTSGYTGELFF
TRBJ1-3,TRBV6-1,NA,CASSFDRGNTIYF
TRBJ1-2,TRBV6-1,TRBD1,CASSVAGTGGINRYGYTF
TRBJ2-5,TRBV13,TRBD1,CASSNRQGWETQYF
TRBJ2-7,TRBV7-9,NA,CASSFDGSAYEQYF
TRBJ2-1,TRBV19,TRBD1,CASSRQGNEQFF
TRBJ2-7,TRBV2,NA,CASSEPLAGPEQYF
TRBJ2-7,TRBV10-1,TRBD1,CASSDGTGGNYEQYF
TRBJ1-3,TRBV19,NA,CASSPLRGNTIYF
TRBJ1-2,TRBV4-1,NA,CASSQGHSYGYTF
TRBJ2-2,TRBV6-1,TRBD1,CASSWTGDTGELFF
TRBJ1-4,TRBV4-1,TRBD1,CASSQVDRANEKLFF
TRBJ1-5,TRBV7-9,NA,CASSLSGQSTSNQPQHF
TRBJ1-1,TRBV4-3,TRBD1,CASSPTPDRGHRGPEAFF
TRBJ2-1,TRBV5-7,NA,CASRASRGSSYNEQFF
TRBJ2-7,TRBV19,TRBD1,CASAPDRGSDEQYF
TRBJ2-1,TRBV4-2,TRBD1,CASSQEGTGPNEQFF
TRBJ2-1,TRBV5-1,TRBD1,CASSSGTGVYNEQFF
TRBJ2-3,TRBV6-5,TRBD1,CASSYSQGADTQYF
TRBJ2-7,TRBV6-5,NA,CASSHRDRSYEQYF
TRBJ2-7,TRBV6-1,NA,CASSTGTPSYF
TRBJ1-1,TRBV19,TRBD1,CASTASTGGAVYTEAFF
TRBJ2-5,TRBV19,NA,CASSAPGRGSETQYF
TRBJ2-2,TRBV7-2,NA,CASSVDGGATGELFF
TRBJ1-5,TRBV5-1,TRBD1,CASSSGTAGQPQHF
TRBJ1-2,TRBV4-1,NA,CASSQGQTGYGYTF
TRBJ2-7,TRBV5-1,TRBD2,CASSFRGGYYEQYF
TRBJ2-7,TRBV25-1,TRBD1,CASSGTGRPYEQYF
TRBJ2-7,TRBV6-1,NA,CASRAGTSYEQYF